The clone carrying this T cell receptor (beta chain) was counted once. This sample was included in a study of cytomegalovirus exposure and HLA in healthy donors. Germline CDR1 and CDR2: MDHEN and SYDVKM. CDR3 size: 15 residues. The germline V and J ends were trimmed by 2 bases and 2 bases, with 12 bases remaining between them. This PCR relied on a set of 60 Vbeta primers and 13 Jbeta primers. Clones were sequenced by immunoSEQ multiplex PCR, and TCRdb holds only the in-frame ones, with some missing. The sample includes approximately 150,000 clones, approximately 78% seen only once; the top ten take about 3.4%.

This rearrangement joins TRBV28 to TRBJ1-2, with a tentative D call TRBD1 (6 bases). The specimen sequenced was PBMCs. The receptor comes from a man younger than 30 in good health and CMV-seropositive. The CDR3 is CASSLTAGENYGYTF. DNA of the CDR3: TGTGCCAGCAGTTTAACGGCAGGGGAAAACTATGGCTACACCTTC.